This entry is about one T cell receptor beta chain. These data come from a study of technical replicates of blood from a handful of donors. TCRdb's table, derived via immunoSEQ multiplex PCR, lists solely in-frame clones and lacks some. Here the sample spans roughly 100,000 clones, less than 96% being singletons. Germline V gene data show CDR1 as MGHDK and CDR2 as SYGVNS. V lost 3 bases and J lost 8; bases outside the gene matches: 8. The CDR3 is 15 amino acids. The sample taken for sequencing was T cells isolated from PBMCs. V and J are TRBV25-1 and TRBJ2-1, with 9 bases identical to TRBD2. The clonotype originates from a human donor in good health. CDR3 coding DNA: TGTGCCAGCAGTGATTGGCGGGAGGGCCTCGATGAGCAGTTCTTC. The encoded protein is CASSDWREGLDEQFF.